The source of this T cell receptor beta chain is a study of CD8+ T cells in alopecia areata. Germline V gene sequence: CDR1 SGHRS, CDR2 YFSETQ. The CDR3 extends over 15 amino acids. Trimming stripped 0 bases from V and 0 bases from J, with 7 bases between. Sequencing relied on a cDNA template that was reverse transcribed from extracted RNA. The repertoire was sequenced with immunoSEQ multiplex PCR; TCRdb's copy has only in-frame clones and lacks some. The sample yields over 150,000 clones, roughly 60% seen once. Treatment given: oral pan-JAK inhibitor, 5-10 mg twice daily. This clone was seen a handful of times.

The sample was CD4+ T cells sorted from blood, taken at week 24, from a patient treated with tofacitinib. The sequence was collected from a human donor with alopecia areata. The chain couples TRBV5-1 to TRBJ1-5; a possible D gene is TRBD1 (5 bases). The CDR3: CASSLDGTSNQPQHF. CDR3 DNA: TGCGCCAGCAGCTTGGATGGGACTAGCAATCAGCCCCAGCATTTT. The variable domain in full, completed from reference TRBV5-1 and TRBJ1-5, reads KAGVTQTPRYLIKTRGQQVTLSCSPISGHRSVSWYQQTPGQGLQFLFEYFSETQRNKGNFPGRFSGRQFSNSRSEMNVSTLELGDSALYLCASSLDGTSNQPQHFGDGTRLSIL.